Included here is one T cell receptor (beta chain) sequence, with context. Its target is unknown. These data are taken from a study of OX40 agonist ivuxolimab in advanced cancers. Study background: Patients' therapy was ivuxolimab, an antibody that acts as an agonist of OX40 (CD134). Dose-escalation patients' cancers were hepatocellular carcinoma, melanoma, renal cell or head and neck cancer. Findings and limits, study-wide: The mean number of expanded clones was higher in CD8+ T cells than in CD4+. The authors also found low normalized T-cell clonal expansion in some nonresponders.

V dropped 5 bases and J dropped 3 bases, with 20 bases sitting between them. CDR1 and CDR2 (germline): SGHDT, YYEEEE. CDR3 size: 17 residues. Sequenced by immunoSEQ multiplex PCR; TCRdb stores in-frame clones only, minus some. The table records about 60,000 clones, about four fifths of them present only once. The chain uses TRBV5-6 and TRBJ2-2; D possibly corresponds to TRBD1 (6 bases). Sequenced here: CD4+ or CD8+ T cells sorted from blood, sampled in a trial of the OX40 agonist ivuxolimab. This clonotype was obtained from an adult with an advanced solid tumor such as melanoma, head and neck, liver or kidney cancer. The CDR3 DNA sequence: TGTGCCAGCAGACCCTACAGGGATTGGTCCGACACCGGGGAGCTGTTTTTT. This codes for CASRPYRDWSDTGELFF. Together with reference TRBV5-6 and TRBJ2-2, the CDR3 gives the full variable domain: DAGVTQSPTHLIKTRGQQVTLRCSPKSGHDTVSWYQQALGQGPQFIFQYYEEEERQRGNFPDRFSGHQFPNYSSELNVNALLLGDSALYLCASRPYRDWSDTGELFFGEGSRLTVL.